Listed below are T cell receptor beta chains from one sample, sequenced in a study of Ad26.COV2.S vaccination and SARS-CoV-2 variants. Profiled with immunoSEQ multiplex PCR; TCRdb holds only in-frame clones, not every one. This table holds 250,000 to 300,000 clones, around 87% found once. Sequenced material: peripheral blood, taken in a trial of Ad26.COV2.S vaccine versus placebo. All receptors come from a person between 18 and 60 years old who received the Ad26.COV2.S COVID-19 vaccine or a placebo. CDR3s include the opening cysteine and the closing phenylalanine or tryptophan. Fields, in order: D gene, J gene, clone size, V gene, CDR3 DNA, CDR3 protein. A D gene is named only where the DNA matches it firmly. Only part of the rows carry a size: once, few, many, or a class if the clone is expanded.

TRBD1 | TRBJ2-7 | once | TRBV2 | TGTGCTAGCAGTGGGGACAGGGTAGTGTACGAGCAGTACTTC | CASSGDRVVYEQYF
. | TRBJ2-7 | . | TRBV7-3 | TGTGCCAGCAGCTTCCCGACCTTC | CASSFPTF
. | TRBJ1-4 | . | TRBV19 | TGTGCCAGTAGTATGGGGGCGCAAAATGAAAAACTGTTTTTT | CASSMGAQNEKLFF
. | TRBJ1-2 | . | TRBV10-1 | TGCGCCAGCAGTCTGGGGGAAGATTATGGCTACACCTTC | CASSLGEDYGYTF
. | TRBJ2-1 | once | TRBV29-1 | TGCAGCGTCCGGAGGGGGGCCATAGACGTTGAGCAGTTCTTC | CSVRRGAIDVEQFF
. | TRBJ2-1 | . | TRBV7-9 | TGTGCCAGCAGCTTCGCCTACAATGAGCAGTTCTTC | CASSFAYNEQFF
. | TRBJ1-1 | . | TRBV7-6 | TGTGCCAGCAGCTCAACCCGGGGGAGGGGTGGAACTTTCTTT | CASSSTRGRGGTFF
TRBD2 | TRBJ2-5 | . | TRBV5-1 | TGCGCCAGCAGCTTGGGTCTAGCGGGAGGGGAGACCCAGTACTTC | CASSLGLAGGETQYF
. | TRBJ2-1 | . | TRBV7-8 | TGTGCCAGCAGCTTAGCTCGGGTTAGTCCCAATGAGCAGTTCTTC | CASSLARVSPNEQFF
. | TRBJ2-6 | few | TRBV24-1 | TGTGCCACCTCCTCGCAGTCTGGGGCCAACGTCCTGACTTTC | CATSSQSGANVLTF
. | TRBJ2-7 | . | TRBV5-1 | TGCGCCAGCAGCGGGGTCGGGACGATCTACGAGCAGTACTTC | CASSGVGTIYEQYF
TRBD1 | TRBJ1-5 | . | TRBV3-1/TRBV3-2 | TGTGCCAGCAGCCAAGATCTTGTCAGGGGGAAGCCCCAGCATTTT | CASSQDLVRGKPQHF
. | TRBJ1-5 | . | TRBV5-1 | TGCGCCAGCAGCTTGTATGGGGGCCCGGGCAATCAGCCCCAGCATTTT | CASSLYGGPGNQPQHF
TRBD2 | TRBJ2-5 | once | TRBV5-1 | TGCGCCAGCAGCTTGGAACTAGCGGGACGGTGGGAGACCCAGTACTTC | CASSLELAGRWETQYF
. | TRBJ1-4 | . | TRBV28 | TGTGCCAGCAGTCCTCAGTTGGGTGATGAAAAACTGTTTTTT | CASSPQLGDEKLFF
. | TRBJ1-1 | . | TRBV19 | TGTGCCAGTAAGTCGTGGCGGAACACTGAAGCTTTCTTT | CASKSWRNTEAFF
. | TRBJ1-1 | . | TRBV5-8 | TGTGCCAGCAGCTTGGACGGAAGGATGAACACTGAAGCTTTCTTT | CASSLDGRMNTEAFF
TRBD1 | TRBJ1-6 | . | TRBV7-9 | TGTGCCAGCAGCTCGGAGACAGGGGGGAGTAATTCACCCCTCCACTTT | CASSSETGGSNSPLHF
TRBD1 | TRBJ1-6 | . | TRBV28 | TGTGCCAGCAGCCCCGGGACAGAAAATAATTCACCCCTCCACTTT | CASSPGTENNSPLHF
. | TRBJ2-1 | once | TRBV29-1 | TGCAGCGCTCTGACAGGCTCCTACAATGAGCAGTTCTTC | CSALTGSYNEQFF
TRBD2 | TRBJ2-2 | . | TRBV12-3/TRBV12-4 | TGTGCCAGCGGGGTGCGGGGGACCGGGGAGCTGTTTTTT | CASGVRGTGELFF